The source of this TCR beta chain is a study of blood T cell repertoires in COVID-19. Method: immunoSEQ multiplex PCR; TCRdb's copy keeps in-frame clones and lacks some. The table includes a few hundred thousand clones, approximately 90% detected once. This TCR was recovered from a man aged 18 to 29 with COVID-19, enrolled during active disease. Sequencing input: peripheral blood.

DNA for the CDR3: TGTGCCAGCAGTTACGCAAATGAGGGGGAGCTGTTTTTT. As protein: CASSYANEGELFF. This chain links TRBV12-3 or TRBV12-4 with TRBJ2-2; D uncertain. Trimming pared 4 bases from V and 8 bases from J, leaving 11 bases between. This CDR3 comprises 13 residues.